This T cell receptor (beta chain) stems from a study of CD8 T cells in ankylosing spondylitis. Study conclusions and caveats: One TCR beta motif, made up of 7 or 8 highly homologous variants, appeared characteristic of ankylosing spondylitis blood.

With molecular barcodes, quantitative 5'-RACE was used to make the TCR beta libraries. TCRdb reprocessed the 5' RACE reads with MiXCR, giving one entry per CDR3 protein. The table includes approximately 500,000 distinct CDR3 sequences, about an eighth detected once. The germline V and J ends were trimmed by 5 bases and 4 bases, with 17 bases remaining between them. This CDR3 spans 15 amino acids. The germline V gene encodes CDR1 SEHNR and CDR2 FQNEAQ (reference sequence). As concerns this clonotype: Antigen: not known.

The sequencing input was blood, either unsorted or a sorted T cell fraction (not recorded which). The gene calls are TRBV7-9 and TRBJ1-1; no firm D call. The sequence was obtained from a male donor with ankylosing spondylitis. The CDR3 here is CASSARRASGTEAFF. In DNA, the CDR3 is TGTGCCAGCAGCGCCCGCCGGGCTTCGGGCACTGAAGCTTTCTTT.